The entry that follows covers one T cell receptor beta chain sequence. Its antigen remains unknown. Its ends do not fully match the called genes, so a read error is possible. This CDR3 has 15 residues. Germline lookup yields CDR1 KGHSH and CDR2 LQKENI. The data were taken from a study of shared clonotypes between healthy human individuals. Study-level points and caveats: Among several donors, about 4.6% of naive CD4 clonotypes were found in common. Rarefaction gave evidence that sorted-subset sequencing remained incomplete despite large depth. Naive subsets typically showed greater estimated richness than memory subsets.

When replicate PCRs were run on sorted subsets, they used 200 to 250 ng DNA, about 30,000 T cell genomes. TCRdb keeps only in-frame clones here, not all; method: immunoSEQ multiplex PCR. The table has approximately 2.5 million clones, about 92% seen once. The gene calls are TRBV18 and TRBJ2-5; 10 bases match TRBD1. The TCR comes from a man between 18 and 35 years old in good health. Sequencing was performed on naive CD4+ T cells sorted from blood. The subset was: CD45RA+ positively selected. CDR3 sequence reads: CASSPLGTGAASQYF. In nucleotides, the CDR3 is TGTGCCAGCTCCCCACTTGGGACAGGGGCGGCGTCCCAGTACTTC.